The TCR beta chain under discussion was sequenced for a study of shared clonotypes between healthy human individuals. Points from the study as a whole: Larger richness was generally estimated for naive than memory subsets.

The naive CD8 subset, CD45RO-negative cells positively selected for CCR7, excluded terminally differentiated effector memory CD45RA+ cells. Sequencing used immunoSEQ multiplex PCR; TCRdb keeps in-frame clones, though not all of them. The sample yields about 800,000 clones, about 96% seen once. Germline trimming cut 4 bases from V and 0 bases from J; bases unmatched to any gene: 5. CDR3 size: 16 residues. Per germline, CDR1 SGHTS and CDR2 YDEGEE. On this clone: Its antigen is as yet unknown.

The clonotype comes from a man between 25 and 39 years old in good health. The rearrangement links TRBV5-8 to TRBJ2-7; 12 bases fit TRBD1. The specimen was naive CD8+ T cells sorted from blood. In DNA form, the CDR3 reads TGTGCCAGCAGCCCGAGGGACAGGGGGCCCTCCTACGAGCAGTACTTC. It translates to CASSPRDRGPSYEQYF.